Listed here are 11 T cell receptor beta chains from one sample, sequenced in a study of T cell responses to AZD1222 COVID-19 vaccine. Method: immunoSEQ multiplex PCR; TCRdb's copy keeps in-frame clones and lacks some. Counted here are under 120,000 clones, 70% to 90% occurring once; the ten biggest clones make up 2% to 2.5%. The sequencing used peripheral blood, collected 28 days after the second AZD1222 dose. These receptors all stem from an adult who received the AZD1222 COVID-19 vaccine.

The CDR3 loop reads CASSVGTSVLNEQFF. CDR3 DNA sequence: TGTGCCAGCAGCGTTGGAACTTCCGTCCTCAATGAGCAGTTCTTC. The J gene is TRBJ2-1, the V gene TRBV9, with no clear D. Germline V CDR1 and CDR2: SGDLS, YYNGEE. This CDR3 has 15 amino acids. The V and J ends lost 2 bases and 6 bases respectively, with 15 bases between them.

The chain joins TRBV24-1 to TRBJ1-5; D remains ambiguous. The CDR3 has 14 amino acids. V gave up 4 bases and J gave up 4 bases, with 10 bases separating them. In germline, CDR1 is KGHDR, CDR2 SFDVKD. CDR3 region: CATSEEGGNQPQHF. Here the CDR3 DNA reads TGTGCCACCAGTGAAGAGGGCGGGAATCAGCCCCAGCATTTT.

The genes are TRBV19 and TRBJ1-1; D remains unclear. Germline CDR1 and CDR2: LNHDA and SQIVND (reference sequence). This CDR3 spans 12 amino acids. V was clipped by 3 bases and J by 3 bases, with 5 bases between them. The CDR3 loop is CASSISDTEAFF. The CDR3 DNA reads TGTGCCAGTAGTATTTCGGACACTGAAGCTTTCTTT.

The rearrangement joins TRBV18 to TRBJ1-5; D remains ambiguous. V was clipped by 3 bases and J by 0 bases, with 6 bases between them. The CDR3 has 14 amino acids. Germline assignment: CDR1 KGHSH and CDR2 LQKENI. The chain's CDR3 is CASSPQNSNQPQHF. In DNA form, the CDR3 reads TGTGCCAGCTCACCTCAGAATAGCAATCAGCCCCAGCATTTT.

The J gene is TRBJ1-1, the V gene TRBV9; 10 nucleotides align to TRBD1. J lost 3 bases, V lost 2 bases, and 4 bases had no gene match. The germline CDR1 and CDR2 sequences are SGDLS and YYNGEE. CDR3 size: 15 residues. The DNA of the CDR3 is TGTGCCAGCAGCGTTTCCGGGACAGGGGACACTGAAGCTTTCTTT. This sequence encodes CASSVSGTGDTEAFF.

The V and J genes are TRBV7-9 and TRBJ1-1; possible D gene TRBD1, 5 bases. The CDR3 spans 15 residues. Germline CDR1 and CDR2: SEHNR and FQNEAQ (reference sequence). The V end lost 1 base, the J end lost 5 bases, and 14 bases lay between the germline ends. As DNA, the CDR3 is TGTGCCAGCAGCTTAGAGGTCGGGGGATCGACTGAAGCTTTCTTT. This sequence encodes CASSLEVGGSTEAFF.

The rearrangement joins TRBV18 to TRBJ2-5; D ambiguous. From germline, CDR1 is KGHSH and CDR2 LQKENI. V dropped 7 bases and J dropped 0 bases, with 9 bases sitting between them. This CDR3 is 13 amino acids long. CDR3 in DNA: TGTGCCAGCTTCCCGAGGAACCAAGAGACCCAGTACTTC. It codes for CASFPRNQETQYF.

CDR3: CASSLGAGKAKNIQYF. The CDR3 DNA reads TGTGCCAGCAGCTTAGGGGCAGGGAAGGCCAAAAACATTCAGTACTTC. The V and J genes are TRBV7-9 and TRBJ2-4; a possible D gene is TRBD1 (5 bases). The germline gives CDR1 SEHNR, CDR2 FQNEAQ (reference sequence). This CDR3 is 16 amino acids long. V was trimmed by 1 base and J by 1 base, leaving 11 bases between them.

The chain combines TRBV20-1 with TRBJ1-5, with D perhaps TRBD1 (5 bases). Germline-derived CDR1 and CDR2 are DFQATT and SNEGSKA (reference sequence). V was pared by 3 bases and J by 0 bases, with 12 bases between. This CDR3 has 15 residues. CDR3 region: CSASQGSYSNQPQHF. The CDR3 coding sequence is TGCAGTGCTAGTCAGGGCTCCTATAGCAATCAGCCCCAGCATTTT.

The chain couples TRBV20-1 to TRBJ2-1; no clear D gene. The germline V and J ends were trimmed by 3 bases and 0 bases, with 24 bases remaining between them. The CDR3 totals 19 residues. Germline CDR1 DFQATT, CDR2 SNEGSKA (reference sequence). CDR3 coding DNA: TGCAGTGCTAGTTCGGTTTCGGCGGAGAGCCCAGGCTCCTACAATGAGCAGTTCTTC. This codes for CSASSVSAESPGSYNEQFF.

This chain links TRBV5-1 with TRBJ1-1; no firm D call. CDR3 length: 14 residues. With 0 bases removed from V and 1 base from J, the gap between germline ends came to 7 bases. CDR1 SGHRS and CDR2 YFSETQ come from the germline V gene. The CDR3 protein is CASSLGMRNTEAFF. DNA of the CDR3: TGCGCCAGCAGCTTGGGCATGAGGAACACTGAAGCTTTCTTT.